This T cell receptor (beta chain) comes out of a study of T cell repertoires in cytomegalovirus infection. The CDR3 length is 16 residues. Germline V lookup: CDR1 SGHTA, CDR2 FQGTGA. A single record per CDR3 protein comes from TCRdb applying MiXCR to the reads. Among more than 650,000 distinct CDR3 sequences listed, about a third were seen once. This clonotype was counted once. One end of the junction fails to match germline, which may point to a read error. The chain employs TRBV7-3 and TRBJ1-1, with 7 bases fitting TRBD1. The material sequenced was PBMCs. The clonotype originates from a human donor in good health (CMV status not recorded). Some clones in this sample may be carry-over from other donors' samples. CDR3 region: CSSSWVPGGEETEAFF. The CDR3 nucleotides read TGTTCCAGCAGCTGGGTACCAGGGGGGGAAGAGACTGAAGCTTTCTTT.